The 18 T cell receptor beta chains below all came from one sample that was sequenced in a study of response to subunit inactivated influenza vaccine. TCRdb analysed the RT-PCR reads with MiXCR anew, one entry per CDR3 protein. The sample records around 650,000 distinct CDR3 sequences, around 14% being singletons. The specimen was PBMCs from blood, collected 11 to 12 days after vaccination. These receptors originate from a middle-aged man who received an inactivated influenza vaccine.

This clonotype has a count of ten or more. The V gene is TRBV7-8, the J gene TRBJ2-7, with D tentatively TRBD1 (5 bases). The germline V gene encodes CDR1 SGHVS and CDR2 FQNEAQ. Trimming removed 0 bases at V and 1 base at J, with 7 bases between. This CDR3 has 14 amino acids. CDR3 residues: CASSLAPGSYEQYF. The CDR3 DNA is TGTGCCAGCAGCTTAGCGCCAGGGTCCTACGAGCAGTACTTC.

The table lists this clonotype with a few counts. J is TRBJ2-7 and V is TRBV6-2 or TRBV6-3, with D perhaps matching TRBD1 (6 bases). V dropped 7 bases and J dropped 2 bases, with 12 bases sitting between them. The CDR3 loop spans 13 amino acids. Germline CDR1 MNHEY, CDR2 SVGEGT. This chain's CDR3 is CASKTGETYEQYF. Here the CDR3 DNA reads TGTGCCAGCAAGACAGGAGAAACCTACGAGCAGTACTTC.

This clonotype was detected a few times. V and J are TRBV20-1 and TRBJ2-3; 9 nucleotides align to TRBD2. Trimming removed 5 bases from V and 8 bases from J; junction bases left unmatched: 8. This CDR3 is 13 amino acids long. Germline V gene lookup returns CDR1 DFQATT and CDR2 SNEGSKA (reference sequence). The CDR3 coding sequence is TGCAGTGCTGATGGCGGGAGGGCCCTTACGCAGTATTTT. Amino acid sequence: CSADGGRALTQYF.

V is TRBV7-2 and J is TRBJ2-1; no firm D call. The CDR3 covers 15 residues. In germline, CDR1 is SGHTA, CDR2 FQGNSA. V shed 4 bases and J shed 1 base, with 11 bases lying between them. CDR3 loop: CASSWSRSSYNEQFF. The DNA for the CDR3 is TGTGCCAGCAGCTGGAGCAGGAGTTCCTACAATGAGCAGTTCTTC.

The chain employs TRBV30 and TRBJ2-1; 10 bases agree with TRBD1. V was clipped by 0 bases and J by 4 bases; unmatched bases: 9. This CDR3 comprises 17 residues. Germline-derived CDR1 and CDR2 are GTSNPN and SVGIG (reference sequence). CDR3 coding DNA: TGTGCCTGGAGTGTCTCCCTTAGGACAGGGGGATACAATGAGCAGTTCTTC. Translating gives CAWSVSLRTGGYNEQFF.

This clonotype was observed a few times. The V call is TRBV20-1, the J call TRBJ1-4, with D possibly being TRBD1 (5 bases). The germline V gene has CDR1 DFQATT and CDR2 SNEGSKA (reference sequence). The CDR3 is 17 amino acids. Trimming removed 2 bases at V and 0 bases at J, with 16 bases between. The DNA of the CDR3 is TGCAGTGCTAGAAGTCACCGGGGCACCTCAACTAATGAAAAACTGTTTTTT. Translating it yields CSARSHRGTSTNEKLFF.

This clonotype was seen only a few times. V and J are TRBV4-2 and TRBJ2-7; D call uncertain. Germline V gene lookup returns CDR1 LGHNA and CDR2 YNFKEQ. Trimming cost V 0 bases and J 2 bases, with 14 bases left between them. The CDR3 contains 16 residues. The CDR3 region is CASSQDLPLGPYEQYF. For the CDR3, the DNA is TGTGCCAGCAGCCAAGATCTCCCGCTGGGTCCCTACGAGCAGTACTTC.

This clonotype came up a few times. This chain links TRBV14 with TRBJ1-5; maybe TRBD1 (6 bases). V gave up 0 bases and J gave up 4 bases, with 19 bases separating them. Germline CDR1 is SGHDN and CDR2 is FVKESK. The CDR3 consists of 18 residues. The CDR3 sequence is CASSQDSDRRPDNQPQHF. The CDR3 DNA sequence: TGTGCCAGCAGCCAAGACTCGGACAGACGACCAGATAATCAGCCCCAGCATTTT.

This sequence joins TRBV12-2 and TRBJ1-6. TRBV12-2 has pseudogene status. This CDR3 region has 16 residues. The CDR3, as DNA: TGTGCAAGTCGCTTAGTGGGGGCCCTCTATAATTCACCCCTCCACTTT. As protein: CASRLVGALYNSPLHF.

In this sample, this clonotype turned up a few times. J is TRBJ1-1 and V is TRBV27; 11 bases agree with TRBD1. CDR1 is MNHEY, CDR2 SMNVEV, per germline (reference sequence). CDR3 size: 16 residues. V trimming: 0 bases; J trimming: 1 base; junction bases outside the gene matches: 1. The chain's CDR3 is CASSLSGQGGNTEAFF. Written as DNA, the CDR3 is TGTGCCAGCAGTTTATCGGGACAGGGGGGGAACACTGAAGCTTTCTTT.

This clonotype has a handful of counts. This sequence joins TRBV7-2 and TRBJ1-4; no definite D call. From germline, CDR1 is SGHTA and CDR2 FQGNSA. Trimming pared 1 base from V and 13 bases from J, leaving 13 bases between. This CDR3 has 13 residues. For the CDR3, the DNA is TGTGCCAGCAGCTTAGGGGCAAGGAGGACACTGTTTTTT. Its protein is CASSLGARRTLFF.

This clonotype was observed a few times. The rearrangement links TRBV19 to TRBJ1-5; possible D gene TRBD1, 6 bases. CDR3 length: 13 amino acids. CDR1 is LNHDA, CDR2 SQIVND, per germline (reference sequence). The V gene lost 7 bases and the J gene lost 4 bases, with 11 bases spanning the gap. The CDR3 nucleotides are TGTGCCAGTAAAAGGACAGAAAATCAGCCCCAGCATTTT. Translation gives CASKRTENQPQHF.

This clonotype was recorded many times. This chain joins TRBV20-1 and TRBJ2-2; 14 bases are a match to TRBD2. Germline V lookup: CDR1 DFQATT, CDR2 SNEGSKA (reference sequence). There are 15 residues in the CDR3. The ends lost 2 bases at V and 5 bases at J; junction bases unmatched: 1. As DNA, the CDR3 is TGCAGTGCTAGAAGGACTAGCGGGAGGACCGGGGAGCTGTTTTTT. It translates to CSARRTSGRTGELFF.

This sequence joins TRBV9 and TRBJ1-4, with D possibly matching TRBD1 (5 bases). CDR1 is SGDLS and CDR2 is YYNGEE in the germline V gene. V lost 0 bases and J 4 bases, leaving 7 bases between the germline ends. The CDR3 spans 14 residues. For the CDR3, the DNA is TGTGCCAGCAGCGTAGGGGACGGTAATGAAAAACTGTTTTTT. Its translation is CASSVGDGNEKLFF.

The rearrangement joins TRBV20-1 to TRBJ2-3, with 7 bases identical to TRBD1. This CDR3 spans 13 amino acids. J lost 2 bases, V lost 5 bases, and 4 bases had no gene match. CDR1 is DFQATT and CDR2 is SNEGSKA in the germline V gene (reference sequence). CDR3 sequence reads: CSAPTGLTDTQYF. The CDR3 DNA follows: TGCAGTGCTCCGACAGGGCTCACAGATACGCAGTATTTT.

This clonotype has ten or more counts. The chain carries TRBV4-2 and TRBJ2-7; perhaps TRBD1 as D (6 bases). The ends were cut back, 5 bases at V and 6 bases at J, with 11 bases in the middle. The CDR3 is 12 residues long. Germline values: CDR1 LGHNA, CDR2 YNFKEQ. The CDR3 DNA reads TGTGCCAGCAGCTCGGGACAAGGCGAGCAGTACTTC. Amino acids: CASSSGQGEQYF.

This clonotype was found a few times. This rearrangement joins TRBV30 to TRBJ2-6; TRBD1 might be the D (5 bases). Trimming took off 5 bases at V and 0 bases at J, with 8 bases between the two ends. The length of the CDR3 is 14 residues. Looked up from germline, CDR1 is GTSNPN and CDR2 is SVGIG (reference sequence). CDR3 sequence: CAWAGFSGANVLTF. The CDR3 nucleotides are TGTGCCTGGGCAGGGTTCTCTGGGGCCAACGTCCTGACTTTC. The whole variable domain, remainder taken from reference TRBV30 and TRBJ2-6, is SQTIHQWPATLVQPVGSPLSLECTVEGTSNPNLYWYRQAAGRGLQLLFYSVGIGQISSEVPQNLSASRPQDRQFILSSKKLLLSDSGFYLCAWAGFSGANVLTFGAGSRLTVL.

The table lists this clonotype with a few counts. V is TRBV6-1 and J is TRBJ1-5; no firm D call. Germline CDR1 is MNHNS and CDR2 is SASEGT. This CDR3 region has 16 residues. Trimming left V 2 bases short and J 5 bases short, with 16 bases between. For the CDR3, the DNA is TGTGCCAGCAGTGAATTTCGGACTTTAACCTATCAGCCCCAGCATTTT. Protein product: CASSEFRTLTYQPQHF.